Listed here are 22 T cell receptor beta chains from one sample, sequenced in a study of blood T cell repertoires in COVID-19. Assay: immunoSEQ multiplex PCR; the TCRdb copy retains only in-frame clones and omits some. The data contain 65,000 to 90,000 clones, 86% of them seen just once; the ten biggest clones take up 7% to 9%. Specimen: peripheral blood. The receptors derive from a man aged 50-60 years with active COVID-19.

The chain recombines TRBV7-9 with TRBJ2-7; TRBD1 matches at 9 bases. Germline values: CDR1 SEHNR, CDR2 FQNEAQ (reference sequence). The CDR3 contains 15 residues. V shed 5 bases, J shed 4 bases, and the junction held 9 bases outside the gene matches. The CDR3 protein is CASSTREQGAYEQYF. The CDR3 DNA follows: TGTGCCAGCAGCACCCGGGAACAGGGGGCTTACGAGCAGTACTTC.

The rearrangement uses TRBV7-2 and TRBJ1-5, with no clear D. The CDR3 is made up of 17 amino acids. Trimming pared 2 bases from V and 0 bases from J, leaving 14 bases between. Germline V gene sequence: CDR1 SGHTA, CDR2 FQGNSA. The CDR3 here is CASSLKAGYNSNQPQHF. CDR3 DNA: TGTGCCAGCAGCTTAAAAGCCGGGTATAATAGCAATCAGCCCCAGCATTTT.

The chain links TRBV6-5 to TRBJ1-5; a possible D gene is TRBD1 (5 bases). V was trimmed by 5 bases and J by 3 bases, leaving 11 bases between them. Germline V gene data show CDR1 as MNHEY and CDR2 as SVGAGI. The CDR3 runs 14 residues. CDR3: CASSPGLNNQPQHF. The CDR3 DNA is TGTGCCAGCAGTCCGGGACTGAACAATCAGCCCCAGCATTTT.

The V call is TRBV7-8, the J call TRBJ2-2, with TRBD1 identical over 12 bases. CDR1 is SGHVS and CDR2 is FQNEAQ in the germline V gene. The CDR3 consists of 18 residues. V lost 4 bases and J lost 1; bases outside the gene matches: 7. In DNA, the CDR3 is TGTGCCAGCAGCTGGCCGGGACAGGGGGCGGTGAACACCGGGGAGCTGTTTTTT. The encoded protein is CASSWPGQGAVNTGELFF.

The count of this clone is one. V usage is TRBV3-1 (or the pseudogene TRBV3-2) and J usage is TRBJ1-6; 9 bases map to TRBD1. The CDR3 is 14 residues long. Germline CDR1 reads LGHDT; CDR2 reads YNNKEL (reference sequence). V shed 8 bases and J 7 bases; nucleotides not matched to a gene: 6. For the CDR3, the DNA is TGTGCCAGCTCCTCACAGGGGGCGAATTCACCCCTCCACTTT. Translated, it gives CASSSQGANSPLHF.

The chain employs TRBV19 and TRBJ2-2, with D perhaps matching TRBD1 (6 bases). V was cut by 7 bases and J by 2 bases, with 11 bases left in between. Germline V CDR1 and CDR2: LNHDA, SQIVND (reference sequence). The CDR3 extends over 14 amino acids. CDR3 sequence (DNA): TGTGCCAGTAACAAGGGACAAAACACCGGGGAGCTGTTTTTT. The encoded protein is CASNKGQNTGELFF.

The chain employs TRBV4-3 and TRBJ2-3, with TRBD2 matching 7 bases. The CDR3 has 18 residues. The V gene end was trimmed by 0 bases and the J gene end by 1 base; junction bases not matched to a gene: 10. Germline CDR1 and CDR2: LGHNA and YSLEER. CDR3 amino acids: CASSQEHAGASRTDTQYF. CDR3 nucleotides: TGCGCCAGCAGCCAAGAGCACGCGGGAGCCAGCCGCACAGATACGCAGTATTTT.

This chain joins TRBV5-1 and TRBJ1-2; D remains unclear. The CDR3 is made up of 15 amino acids. V shed 0 bases and J shed 4 bases, with 13 bases lying between them. Germline CDR1 is SGHRS and CDR2 is YFSETQ. CDR3 bases: TGCGCCAGCAGCTTGGACGTCGGTCGTCTCTATGGCTACACCTTC. Its translation: CASSLDVGRLYGYTF.

This chain connects TRBV7-2 to TRBJ1-2, with 12 bases that match TRBD1. From germline, CDR1 is SGHTA and CDR2 FQGNSA. J lost 5 bases, V lost 6 bases, and 4 bases had no gene match. CDR3 length equals 14 residues. The CDR3 nucleotides are TGTGCCAGCAGGCCGGGACAGGGGGCTTATGGCTACACCTTC. Amino acid sequence: CASRPGQGAYGYTF.

This chain uses TRBV28 with TRBJ1-3; D perhaps matches TRBD1 (6 bases). The CDR3 is 16 residues long. V shed 3 bases and J shed 7 bases, with 19 bases lying between them. In germline, CDR1 is MDHEN, CDR2 SYDVKM. CDR3 sequence reads: CASSFRQTRGGNTIYF. CDR3 bases: TGTGCCAGCAGTTTTCGTCAAACGCGAGGGGGTAACACCATATATTTT.

V usage is TRBV24-1 and J usage is TRBJ2-5; 11 positions match TRBD2. Germline V lookup: CDR1 KGHDR, CDR2 SFDVKD. Germline trimming cut 5 bases from V and 4 bases from J; bases unmatched to any gene: 8. The CDR3 covers 16 residues. CDR3 residues: CATSGATSGVSETQYF. DNA of the CDR3: TGTGCCACCAGTGGCGCGACTAGCGGGGTTTCAGAGACCCAGTACTTC.

This rearrangement joins TRBV6-4 to TRBJ1-6; D is unclear. V lost 0 bases, J lost 0 bases, and 18 bases lay in between. The CDR3 contains 20 residues. Germline CDR1 reads MRHNA; CDR2 reads SNTAGT. CDR3 residues: CASSDSRKESVSSYNSPLHF. The CDR3 coding sequence is TGTGCCAGCAGTGACTCGAGGAAGGAGTCCGTAAGCTCCTATAATTCACCCCTCCACTTT.

The chain links TRBV7-3 to TRBJ2-6; D is undetermined. Trimming removed 2 bases at V and 1 base at J, with 3 bases between. The CDR3 covers 14 residues. The germline gives CDR1 SGHTA, CDR2 FQGTGA. CDR3 loop: CASSLSSGANVLTF. CDR3 sequence (DNA): TGTGCCAGCAGCTTATCTTCTGGGGCCAACGTCCTGACTTTC.

V and J are TRBV6-5 and TRBJ1-5; 8 bases are a match to TRBD1. Per germline, CDR1 MNHEY and CDR2 SVGAGI. After removal of 4 bases from V and 3 bases from J, the junction contained 5 bases not matched to a gene. The CDR3 length is 15 residues. The CDR3 sequence: CASSSGTGNNQPQHF. The CDR3 nucleotides are TGTGCCAGCAGTTCCGGGACAGGCAACAATCAGCCCCAGCATTTT.

V usage is TRBV7-9 and J usage is TRBJ2-4; a possible D gene is TRBD2 (5 bases). CDR3 length: 15 residues. Per germline, CDR1 SEHNR and CDR2 FQNEAQ (reference sequence). V was trimmed by 5 bases and J by 2 bases, leaving 13 bases between them. The DNA for the CDR3 is TGTGCCAGCAGCCCAAGCCGGGAAACCAAAAACATTCAGTACTTC. This encodes CASSPSRETKNIQYF.

The V gene is TRBV28, the J gene TRBJ1-3, with a weak D call TRBD1 (5 bases). The V and J ends lost 2 bases and 4 bases respectively, with 30 bases between them. This CDR3 comprises 21 residues. Germline V gene data show CDR1 as MDHEN and CDR2 as SYDVKM. The DNA for the CDR3 is TGTGCCAGCAGTTTAAGAGAGCGAGGGACTTACGTGAAGGCAGGGGGAAACACCATATATTTT. Its translation is CASSLRERGTYVKAGGNTIYF.

The chain is built from TRBV28 and TRBJ2-5; D remains ambiguous. Trimming stripped 2 bases from V and 1 base from J, with 8 bases between. The CDR3 is 14 residues long. The germline V gene encodes CDR1 MDHEN and CDR2 SYDVKM. CDR3 protein: CASSLAPGQETQYF. The CDR3 DNA sequence: TGTGCCAGCAGTTTAGCCCCAGGCCAAGAGACCCAGTACTTC.

The genes are TRBV14 and TRBJ2-2; 9 nucleotides line up with TRBD2. Germline trimming cut 4 bases from V and 1 base from J; bases unmatched to any gene: 4. The germline V gene has CDR1 SGHDN and CDR2 FVKESK. The CDR3 sequence is 16 residues long. In DNA, the CDR3 is TGTGCCAGCAGCCCGCGACTAGCGGTGAACACCGGGGAGCTGTTTTTT. Amino acid sequence: CASSPRLAVNTGELFF.

This clone appeared a few times. This chain uses TRBV7-9 with TRBJ1-6, with unresolved D. Looked up from germline, CDR1 is SEHNR and CDR2 is FQNEAQ (reference sequence). The CDR3 contains 11 residues. V was clipped by 0 bases and J by 12 bases, with 3 bases between them. The CDR3, as DNA: TGTGCCAGCAGCTTAGCTCTACCCCTCCACTTT. Its translation: CASSLALPLHF.

The genes are TRBV4-3 and TRBJ2-1; D perhaps matches TRBD2 (6 bases). Germline loops: CDR1 LGHNA, CDR2 YSLEER. This CDR3 spans 14 amino acids. V lost 1 base to trimming and J lost 10 bases, with 14 bases between them. CDR3 nucleotides: TGCGCCAGCAGCCAAGTCCAACTTCTAGCGGAGCAGTTCTTC. Protein product: CASSQVQLLAEQFF.

The V call is TRBV9, the J call TRBJ2-3; no definite D call. Germline CDR1 SGDLS, CDR2 YYNGEE. V lost 5 bases and J lost 1, with 8 bases in between. The CDR3 has 13 amino acids. The CDR3 here is CASSIQGTDTQYF. CDR3 DNA sequence: TGTGCCAGCAGTATTCAGGGCACAGATACGCAGTATTTT.

V usage is TRBV9 and J usage is TRBJ2-3, with 9 bases that match TRBD1. Looked up from germline, CDR1 is SGDLS and CDR2 is YYNGEE. V was pared by 3 bases and J by 10 bases, with 15 bases of the junction left unmatched. This CDR3 has 16 residues. In DNA form, the CDR3 reads TGTGCCAGCAGCGGTTCCGGTCGACAGGGGGGACCTGCGCAGTATTTT. This gives the protein CASSGSGRQGGPAQYF.